The sequence of this T cell receptor beta chain was determined in a study of blood T cell repertoires in COVID-19. For the study at large: Samples taken during acute and convalescent COVID-19 were collected in the United States, Italy and Spain. The cDNA or gDNA used as material had been derived from T cells, B-cell-depleted T cells, or PBMCs.

Clones were read by immunoSEQ multiplex PCR, and TCRdb kept only the in-frame ones, dropping some. The sample lists nearly 60,000 clones, about 84% occurring once. CDR3 length: 14 residues. Germline V gene lookup returns CDR1 LNHDA and CDR2 SQIVND (reference sequence). The V gene end was trimmed by 5 bases and the J gene end by 7 bases; junction bases not matched to a gene: 6. The source of this sequence is a man in his forties with active COVID-19. The material sequenced was peripheral blood. The chain combines TRBV19 with TRBJ2-3, with 10 bases matching TRBD2. CDR3 DNA: TGTGCCAGTAGTCTTAGCGGGAGGCCATATACGCAGTATTTT. Amino acid sequence: CASSLSGRPYTQYF.